One and the same sample provided the 9 T cell receptor beta chains below, sequenced in a study of breast tumors, draining lymph nodes, adjacent tissues. Breast cancer patients provided tissue from their axillary draining lymph nodes. TCRdb reprocessed the multiplex PCR reads with MiXCR, giving one entry per CDR3 protein. The table lists fewer than 250,000 distinct CDR3 sequences, about 32% of them singletons. Sequencing was performed on axillary lymph node tissue. The source of these receptors is a female donor with breast cancer. Some clones in this sample may be carry-over from other donors' samples.

This chain connects TRBV20-1 to TRBJ2-6; 7 bases are shared with TRBD2. This CDR3 spans 17 amino acids. Per the germline V gene, CDR1 is DFQATT and CDR2 is SNEGSKA (reference sequence). The V and J ends lost 7 bases and 0 bases, in that order; junction bases with no gene match: 12. DNA of the CDR3: TGCAGTGAAACCCCTAGCGGTAGTAGCTCTGGGGCCAACGTCCTGACTTTC. Amino acid sequence: CSETPSGSSSGANVLTF.

This clonotype was seen ten or more times. The V gene is TRBV5-1, the J gene TRBJ1-2; D uncertain. The CDR3 spans 15 residues. The V gene's germline CDR1 is SGHRS and CDR2 YFSETQ. The V and J ends lost 0 bases and 4 bases respectively, with 13 bases between them. CDR3 amino acids: CASSLGLGWSYGYTF. The CDR3 nucleotides read TGCGCCAGCAGCTTGGGGCTGGGTTGGAGCTATGGCTACACCTTC.

This clonotype has ten or more counts. The rearrangement uses TRBV2 and TRBJ2-1, with 14 bases lining up with TRBD2. The CDR3 contains 15 residues. Germline values: CDR1 SNHLY, CDR2 FYNNEI. The junction had 5 bases not matched to a gene; V was cut back by 6 bases and J by 7 bases. CDR3 residues: CASRGTSGSFNEQFF. DNA for the CDR3: TGTGCCAGCAGGGGGACTAGCGGGAGCTTTAATGAGCAGTTCTTC. The full variable domain, its missing parts supplied by reference TRBV2 and TRBJ2-1, is EPEVTQTPSHQVTQMGQEVILRCVPISNHLYFYWYRQILGQKVEFLVSFYNNEISEKSEIFDDQFSVERPDGSNFTLKIRSTKLEDSAMYFCASRGTSGSFNEQFFGPGTRLTVL.

This clonotype was seen ten or more times. The chain couples TRBV15 to TRBJ2-7, with D perhaps matching TRBD1 (5 bases). CDR3 length: 14 amino acids. Germline V gene lookup returns CDR1 LNHNV and CDR2 YYDKDF (reference sequence). Trimming cost V 3 bases and J 6 bases, with 15 bases left between them. The DNA of the CDR3 is TGTGCCACCAGCAGGTCAGGGTTGGTCGGCGAGCAGTACTTC. It is translated as CATSRSGLVGEQYF.

This clonotype was seen at least ten times. The V and J genes are TRBV27 and TRBJ2-7, with 14 positions matching TRBD2. The V segment lost 0 bases and the J segment 7 bases; nucleotides outside the gene matches: 5. This CDR3 has 16 residues. CDR1 and CDR2 (germline): MNHEY, SMNVEV (reference sequence). The CDR3 is CASSLSRLAGGEEQYF. The CDR3 nucleotides are TGTGCCAGCAGTTTATCCAGACTAGCGGGAGGGGAAGAGCAGTACTTC.

This clonotype was recorded many times. The V and J genes are TRBV6-5 and TRBJ2-7, with 7 bases fitting TRBD1. J gave up 7 bases and V 6 bases, and 15 bases lay outside the gene matches. CDR3 length: 15 residues. CDR1 and CDR2 (germline): MNHEY, SVGAGI. CDR3 in amino acids: CASSYRQGPPTEQYF. DNA for the CDR3: TGTGCCAGCAGCTACAGACAGGGCCCCCCTACGGAGCAGTACTTC.

The chain is built from TRBV11-1 and TRBJ1-4; tentatively, D is TRBD1 (5 bases). Deletions cut 2 bases from V and 8 bases from J, with 24 bases between. The germline V gene has CDR1 SGHAT and CDR2 FQDESV (reference sequence). The CDR3 is 18 amino acids. CDR3 sequence reads: CASSLSGAASLEGEKLFF. As DNA, the CDR3 is TGTGCCAGCAGCTTATCTGGGGCGGCGAGCCTCGAAGGGGAAAAACTGTTTTTT.

The chain employs TRBV12-3 or TRBV12-4 and TRBJ2-3; D might be TRBD2 (5 bases). The V and J ends lost 3 bases and 3 bases respectively, with 10 bases between them. This CDR3 contains 14 residues. The CDR3, as DNA: TGTGCCAGCAGTTTCCGGGGTGAGACAGATACGCAGTATTTT. Translated: CASSFRGETDTQYF.

This clonotype appeared a few times. Being one base from a much bigger clone, this may be a read error. Likely a read error: the CDR3 ends without its conserved phenylalanine or tryptophan. V usage is TRBV7-2 and J usage is TRBJ2-5; D possibly uses TRBD1 or TRBD2 (5 bases each). Germline loops: CDR1 SGHTA, CDR2 FQGNSA. CDR3 length: 14 amino acids. Trimming left V 0 bases short and J 5 bases short, with 10 bases between. CDR3 sequence: CASSLARGRETQYL. The DNA for the CDR3 is TGTGCCAGCAGCTTAGCGAGGGGACGGGAGACCCAGTACCTC.